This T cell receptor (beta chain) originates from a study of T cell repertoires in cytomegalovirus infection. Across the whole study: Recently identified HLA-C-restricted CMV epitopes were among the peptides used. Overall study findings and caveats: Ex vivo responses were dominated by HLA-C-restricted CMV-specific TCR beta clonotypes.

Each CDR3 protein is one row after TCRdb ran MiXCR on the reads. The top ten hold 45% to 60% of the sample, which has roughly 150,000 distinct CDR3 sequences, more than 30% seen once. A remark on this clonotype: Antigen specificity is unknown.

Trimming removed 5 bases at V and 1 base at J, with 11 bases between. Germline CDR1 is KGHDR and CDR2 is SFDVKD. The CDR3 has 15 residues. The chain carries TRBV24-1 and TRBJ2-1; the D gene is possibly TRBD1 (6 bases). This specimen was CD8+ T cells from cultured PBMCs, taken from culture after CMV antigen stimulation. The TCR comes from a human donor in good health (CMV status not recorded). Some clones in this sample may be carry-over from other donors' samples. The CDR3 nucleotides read TGTGCCACCAGTGCTGCAGGGGCATCCTACAATGAGCAGTTCTTC. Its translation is CATSAAGASYNEQFF.